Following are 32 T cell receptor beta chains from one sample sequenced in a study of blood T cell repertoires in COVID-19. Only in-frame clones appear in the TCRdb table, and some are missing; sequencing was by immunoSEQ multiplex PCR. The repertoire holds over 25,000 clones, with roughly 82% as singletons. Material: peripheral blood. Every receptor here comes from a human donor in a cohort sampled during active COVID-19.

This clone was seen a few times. CDR3 in amino acids: CASSYSGLGVAFF. The CDR3 nucleotides are TGTGCCAGCAGTTACTCAGGCCTCGGAGTAGCTTTCTTT. The genes are TRBV6-5 and TRBJ1-1; D is uncertain. The CDR3 consists of 13 residues. CDR1 MNHEY and CDR2 SVGAGI come from the germline V gene. The V gene lost 0 bases and the J gene lost 10 bases, with 12 bases spanning the gap.

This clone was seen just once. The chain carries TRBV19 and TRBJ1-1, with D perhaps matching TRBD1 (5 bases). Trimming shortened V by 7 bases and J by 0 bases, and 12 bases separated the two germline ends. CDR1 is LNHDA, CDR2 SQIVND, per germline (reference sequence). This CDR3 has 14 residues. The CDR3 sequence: CASTPGGLNTEAFF. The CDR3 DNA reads TGTGCCAGTACCCCGGGGGGGTTGAACACTGAAGCTTTCTTT.

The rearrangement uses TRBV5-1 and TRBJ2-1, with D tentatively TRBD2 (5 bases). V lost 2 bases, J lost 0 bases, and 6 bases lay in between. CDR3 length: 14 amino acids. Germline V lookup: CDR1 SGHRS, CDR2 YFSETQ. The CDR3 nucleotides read TGCGCCAGCAGCTTTGGGAGCTCCTACAATGAGCAGTTCTTC. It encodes CASSFGSSYNEQFF.

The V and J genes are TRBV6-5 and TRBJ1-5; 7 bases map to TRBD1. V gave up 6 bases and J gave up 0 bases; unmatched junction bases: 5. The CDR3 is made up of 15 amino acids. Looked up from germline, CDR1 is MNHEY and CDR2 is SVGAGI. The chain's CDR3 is CASRGTVYSNQPQHF. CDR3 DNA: TGTGCCAGCAGGGGGACAGTGTATAGCAATCAGCCCCAGCATTTT.

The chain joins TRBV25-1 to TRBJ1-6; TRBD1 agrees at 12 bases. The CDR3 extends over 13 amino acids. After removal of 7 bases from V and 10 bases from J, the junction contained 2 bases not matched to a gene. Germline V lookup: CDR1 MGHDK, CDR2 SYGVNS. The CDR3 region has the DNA TGTGCCAGCACAGGGACAGGGGGCTCACCCCTCCACTTT. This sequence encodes CASTGTGGSPLHF.

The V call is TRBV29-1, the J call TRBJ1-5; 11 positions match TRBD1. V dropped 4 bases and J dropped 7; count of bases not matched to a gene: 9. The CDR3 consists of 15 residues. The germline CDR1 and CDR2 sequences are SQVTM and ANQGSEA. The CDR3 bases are TGCAGCGTTGCCCAGGGACAGGGGGGGCGCCAGCCCCAGCATTTT. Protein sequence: CSVAQGQGGRQPQHF.

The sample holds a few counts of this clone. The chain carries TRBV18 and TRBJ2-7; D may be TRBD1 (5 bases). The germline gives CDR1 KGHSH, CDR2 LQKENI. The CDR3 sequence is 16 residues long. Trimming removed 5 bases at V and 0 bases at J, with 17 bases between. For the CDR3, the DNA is TGTGCCAGCTCATTCCAGGGCGTAGGCCTCTCCTACGAGCAGTACTTC. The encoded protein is CASSFQGVGLSYEQYF.

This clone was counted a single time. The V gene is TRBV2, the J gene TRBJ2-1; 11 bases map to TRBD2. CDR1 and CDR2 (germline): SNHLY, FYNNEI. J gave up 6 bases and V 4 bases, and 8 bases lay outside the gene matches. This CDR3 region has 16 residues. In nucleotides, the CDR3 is TGTGCCAGCAGTGCCGACCTAGCGGGGGGTAGCAATGAGCAGTTCTTC. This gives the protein CASSADLAGGSNEQFF. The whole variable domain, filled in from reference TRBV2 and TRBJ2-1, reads EPEVTQTPSHQVTQMGQEVILRCVPISNHLYFYWYRQILGQKVEFLVSFYNNEISEKSEIFDDQFSVERPDGSNFTLKIRSTKLEDSAMYFCASSADLAGGSNEQFFGPGTRLTVL.

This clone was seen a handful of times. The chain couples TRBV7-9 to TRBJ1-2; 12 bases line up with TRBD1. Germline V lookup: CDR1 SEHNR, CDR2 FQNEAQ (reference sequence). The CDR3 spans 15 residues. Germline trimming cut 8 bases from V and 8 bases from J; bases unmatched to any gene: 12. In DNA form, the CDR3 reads TGTGCCAGCGCCCTGGGGACAGGGGGCATAGGAGGCTACACCTTC. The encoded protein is CASALGTGGIGGYTF.

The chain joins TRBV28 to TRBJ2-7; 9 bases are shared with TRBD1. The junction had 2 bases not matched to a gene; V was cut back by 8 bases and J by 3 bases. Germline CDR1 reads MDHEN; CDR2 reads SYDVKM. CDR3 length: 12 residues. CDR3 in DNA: TGTGCCAGCGACAGGGGGGGCTACGAGCAGTACTTC. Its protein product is CASDRGGYEQYF. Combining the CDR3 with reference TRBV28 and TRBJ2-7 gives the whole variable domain DVKVTQSSRYLVKRTGEKVFLECVQDMDHENMFWYRQDPGLGLRLIYFSYDVKMKEKGDIPEGYSVSREKKERFSLILESASTNQTSMYLCASDRGGYEQYFGPGTRLTVT.

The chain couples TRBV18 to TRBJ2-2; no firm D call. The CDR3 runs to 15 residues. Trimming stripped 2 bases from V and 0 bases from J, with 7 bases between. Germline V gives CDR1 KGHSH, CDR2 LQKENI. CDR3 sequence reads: CASSPNSPNTGELFF. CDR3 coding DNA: TGTGCCAGCTCACCAAACAGCCCGAACACCGGGGAGCTGTTTTTT.

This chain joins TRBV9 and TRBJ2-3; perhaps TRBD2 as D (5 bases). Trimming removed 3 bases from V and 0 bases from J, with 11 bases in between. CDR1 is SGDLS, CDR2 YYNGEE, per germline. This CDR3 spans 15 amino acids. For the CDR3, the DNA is TGTGCCAGCAGCGCGATTCGGGGAAGCACAGATACGCAGTATTTT. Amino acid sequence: CASSAIRGSTDTQYF.

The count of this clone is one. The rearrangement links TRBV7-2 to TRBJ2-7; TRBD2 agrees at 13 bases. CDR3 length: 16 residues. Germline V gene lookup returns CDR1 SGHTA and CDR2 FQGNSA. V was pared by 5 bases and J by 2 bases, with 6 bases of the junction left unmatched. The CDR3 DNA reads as TGTGCCAGCAGCGCAGGACTAGCGGGGGTCACCTACGAGCAGTACTTC. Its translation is CASSAGLAGVTYEQYF. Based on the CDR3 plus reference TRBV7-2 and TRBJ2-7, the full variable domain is GAGVSQSPSNKVTEKGKDVELRCDPISGHTALYWYRQSLGQGLEFLIYFQGNSAPDKSGLPSDRFSAERTGGSVSTLTIQRTQQEDSAVYLCASSAGLAGVTYEQYFGPGTRLTVT.

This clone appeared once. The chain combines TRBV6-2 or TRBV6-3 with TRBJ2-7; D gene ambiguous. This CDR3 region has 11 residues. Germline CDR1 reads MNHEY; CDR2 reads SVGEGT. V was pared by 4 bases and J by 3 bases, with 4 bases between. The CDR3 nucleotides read TGTGCCAGCAGTTTCTACTACGAGCAGTACTTC. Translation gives CASSFYYEQYF.

CDR3: CASSLAPAYNSPLHF. The CDR3 DNA sequence: TGCGCCAGCAGCTTGGCCCCAGCGTATAATTCACCCCTCCACTTT. This chain links TRBV5-1 with TRBJ1-6; no reliable D call. The CDR3 runs to 15 residues. Germline CDR1 reads SGHRS; CDR2 reads YFSETQ. V was cut by 0 bases and J by 4 bases, with 8 bases left in between.

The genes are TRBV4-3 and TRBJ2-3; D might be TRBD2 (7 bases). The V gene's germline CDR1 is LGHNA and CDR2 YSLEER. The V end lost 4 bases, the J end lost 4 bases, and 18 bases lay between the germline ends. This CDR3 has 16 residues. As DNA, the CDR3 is TGCGCCAGCAGCCCGGAGAAAGGGGGGGCCCCAGATACGCAGTATTTT. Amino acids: CASSPEKGGAPDTQYF.

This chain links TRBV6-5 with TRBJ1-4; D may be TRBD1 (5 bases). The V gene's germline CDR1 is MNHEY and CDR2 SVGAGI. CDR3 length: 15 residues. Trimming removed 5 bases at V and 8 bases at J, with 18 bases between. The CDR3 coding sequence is TGTGCCAGCAGTCAATACGGGACTGATGGGGAAAAACTGTTTTTT. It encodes CASSQYGTDGEKLFF.

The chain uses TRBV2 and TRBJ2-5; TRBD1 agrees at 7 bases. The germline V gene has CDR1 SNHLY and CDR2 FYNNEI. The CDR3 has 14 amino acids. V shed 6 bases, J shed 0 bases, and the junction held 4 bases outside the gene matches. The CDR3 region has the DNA TGTGCCAGCAGGGAGACAGGGTACCAAGAGACCCAGTACTTC. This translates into CASRETGYQETQYF.

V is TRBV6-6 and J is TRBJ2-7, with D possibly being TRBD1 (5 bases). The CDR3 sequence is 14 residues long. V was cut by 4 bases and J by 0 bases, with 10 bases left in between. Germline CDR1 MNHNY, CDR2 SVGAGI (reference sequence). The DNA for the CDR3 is TGTGCCAGCAGTTTCCATCAGGGCTCCTACGAGCAGTACTTC. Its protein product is CASSFHQGSYEQYF.

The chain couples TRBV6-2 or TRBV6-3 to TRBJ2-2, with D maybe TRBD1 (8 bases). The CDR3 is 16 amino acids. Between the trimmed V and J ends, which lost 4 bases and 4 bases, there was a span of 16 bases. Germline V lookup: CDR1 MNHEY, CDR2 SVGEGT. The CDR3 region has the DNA TGTGCCAGCAGTTCCGGACAGGGAGGGTTCACCGGGGAGCTGTTTTTT. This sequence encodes CASSSGQGGFTGELFF.

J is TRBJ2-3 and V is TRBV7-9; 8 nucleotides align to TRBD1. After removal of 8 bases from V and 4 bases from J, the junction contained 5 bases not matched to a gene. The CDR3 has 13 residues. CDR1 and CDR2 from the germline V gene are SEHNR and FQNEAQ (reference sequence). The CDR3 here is CASLGQGSDTQYF. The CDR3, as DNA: TGTGCCAGCCTCGGACAGGGATCAGATACGCAGTATTTT.

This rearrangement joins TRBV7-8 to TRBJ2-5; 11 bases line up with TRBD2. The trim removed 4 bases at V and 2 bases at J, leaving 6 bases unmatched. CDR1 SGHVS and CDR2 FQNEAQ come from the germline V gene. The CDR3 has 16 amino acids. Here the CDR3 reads CASSSGLADRQETQYF. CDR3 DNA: TGTGCCAGCAGCTCGGGACTAGCGGACAGACAAGAGACCCAGTACTTC. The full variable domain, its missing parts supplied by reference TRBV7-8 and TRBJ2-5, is GAGVSQSPRYKVAKRGQDVALRCDPISGHVSLFWYQQALGQGPEFLTYFQNEAQLDKSGLPSDRFFAERPEGSVSTLKIQRTQQEDSAVYLCASSSGLADRQETQYFGPGTRLLVL.

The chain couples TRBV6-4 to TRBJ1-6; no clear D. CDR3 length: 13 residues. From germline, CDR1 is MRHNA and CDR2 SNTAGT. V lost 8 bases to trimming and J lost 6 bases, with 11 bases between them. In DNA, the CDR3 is TGTGCCAGCGGTAGGGAGAGTAATTCACCCCTCCACTTT. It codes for CASGRESNSPLHF.

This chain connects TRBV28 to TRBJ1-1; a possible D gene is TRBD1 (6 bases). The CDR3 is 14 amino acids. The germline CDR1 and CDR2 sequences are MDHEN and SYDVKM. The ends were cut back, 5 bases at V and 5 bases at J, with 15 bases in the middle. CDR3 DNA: TGTGCCAGCAGTCCGGGACACCCGGGGACTGAAGCTTTCTTT. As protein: CASSPGHPGTEAFF.

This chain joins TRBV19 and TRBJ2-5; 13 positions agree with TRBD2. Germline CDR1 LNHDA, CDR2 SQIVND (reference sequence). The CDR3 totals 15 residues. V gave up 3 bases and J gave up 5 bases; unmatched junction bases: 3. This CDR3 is CASSIGLAGVETQYF. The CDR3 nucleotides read TGTGCCAGTAGTATCGGACTAGCGGGGGTTGAGACCCAGTACTTC.

The CDR3: CASRQTGRNHEQYF. The CDR3 nucleotides read TGTGCCAGTAGGCAGACAGGGAGGAACCACGAGCAGTACTTC. The genes are TRBV19 and TRBJ2-7; D might be TRBD1 (7 bases). Trimming cost V 6 bases and J 5 bases, with 17 bases left between them. Germline CDR1 and CDR2: LNHDA and SQIVND (reference sequence). The CDR3 loop spans 14 amino acids. Based on the CDR3 plus reference TRBV19 and TRBJ2-7, the full variable domain is DGGITQSPKYLFRKEGQNVTLSCEQNLNHDAMYWYRQDPGQGLRLIYYSQIVNDFQKGDIAEGYSVSREKKESFPLTVTSAQKNPTAFYLCASRQTGRNHEQYFGPGTRLTVT.

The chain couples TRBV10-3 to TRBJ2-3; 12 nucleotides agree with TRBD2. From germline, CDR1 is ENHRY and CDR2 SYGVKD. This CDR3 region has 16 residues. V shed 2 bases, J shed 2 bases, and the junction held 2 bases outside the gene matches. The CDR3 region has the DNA TGTGCCATCAGTGAGGGACTAGCGGGGATCACAGATACGCAGTATTTT. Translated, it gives CAISEGLAGITDTQYF.

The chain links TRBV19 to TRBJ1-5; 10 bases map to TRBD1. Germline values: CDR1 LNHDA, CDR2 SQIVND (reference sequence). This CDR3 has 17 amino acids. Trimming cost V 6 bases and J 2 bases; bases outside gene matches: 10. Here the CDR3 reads CASRSGTGVRGNQPQHF. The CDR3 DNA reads TGTGCCAGTAGATCGGGGACAGGGGTTCGGGGCAATCAGCCCCAGCATTTT.

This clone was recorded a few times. CDR3 protein: CASSLGQGNPETQYF. For the CDR3, the DNA is TGTGCCAGCAGCTTAGGGCAGGGGAACCCAGAGACCCAGTACTTC. The genes are TRBV11-2 and TRBJ2-5; D is perhaps TRBD1 (6 bases). The CDR3 sequence is 15 residues long. Per the germline V gene, CDR1 is SGHAT and CDR2 is FQNNGV. V was trimmed by 1 base and J by 4 bases, leaving 13 bases between them.

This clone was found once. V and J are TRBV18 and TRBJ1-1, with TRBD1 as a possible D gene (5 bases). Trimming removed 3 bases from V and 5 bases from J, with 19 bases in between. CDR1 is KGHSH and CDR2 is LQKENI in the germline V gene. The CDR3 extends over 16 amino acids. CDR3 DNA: TGTGCCAGCTCACCCCTCCAGGGTTTCGGAAATACTGAAGCTTTCTTT. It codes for CASSPLQGFGNTEAFF.

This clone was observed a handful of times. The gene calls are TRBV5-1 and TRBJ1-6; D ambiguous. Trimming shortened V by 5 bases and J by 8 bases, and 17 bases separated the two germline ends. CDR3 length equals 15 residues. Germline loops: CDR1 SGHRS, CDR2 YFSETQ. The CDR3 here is CASRSSTFGDSPLHF. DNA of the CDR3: TGCGCCAGCAGGTCGTCGACATTTGGCGATTCACCCCTCCACTTT.

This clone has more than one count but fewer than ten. The CDR3 protein is CAIAQSGSYEQYF. As DNA, the CDR3 is TGTGCCATCGCTCAATCCGGGTCCTACGAGCAGTACTTC. The rearrangement joins TRBV10-3 to TRBJ2-7, with D uncertain. The CDR3 is 13 amino acids. Trimming removed 8 bases from V and 1 base from J, with 12 bases in between. Germline CDR1 ENHRY, CDR2 SYGVKD.